This TCR beta chain comes out of a study of T cell changes during pregnancy in multiple sclerosis. CDR1 and CDR2 from the germline V gene are SGHTA and FQGNSA. The CDR3 runs to 14 residues. Trimming removed 1 base at V and 0 bases at J, with 6 bases between. Measured with immunoSEQ multiplex PCR; TCRdb has only the in-frame clones, and not every one. The table shows some 63,000 clones, with 90% to 95% occurring only once. This chain uses TRBV7-2 with TRBJ1-1; weak D call: TRBD1 (5 bases). The input for sequencing was peripheral blood, taken before pregnancy. The clonotype comes from a female donor with multiple sclerosis, enrolled in a pregnancy study. The CDR3 spells CASSLEGLNTEAFF. The CDR3 nucleotides are TGTGCCAGCAGCTTAGAGGGGTTGAACACTGAAGCTTTCTTT.